Listed below are T cell receptor beta chains from one sample, sequenced in a study of EBV T-cell therapy then PD-1 blockade in nasopharyngeal carcinoma. Assay: immunoSEQ multiplex PCR; the TCRdb copy retains only in-frame clones and omits some. The repertoire holds approximately 25,000 clones, with around 82% as singletons. These receptors' antigens are unknown. This specimen consisted of CD8+ T cells from blood, obtained at day 61 from a patient whose treatment included autologous EBV-specific T cells and nivolumab. The receptors were sampled from a man between 40 and 49 years old with nasopharyngeal carcinoma. Both conserved end residues are trimmed from each CDR3.

V	J	CDR3
TRBV6-2/TRBV6-3	TRBJ2-7	ASSYDSSYEQY
TRBV7-9	TRBJ2-3	ASSSPTDTQY
TRBV6-4	TRBJ1-4	ASRKGRSNEKLF
TRBV24-1	TRBJ2-5	ATSDADRGQETQY
TRBV4-1	TRBJ2-1	ASSPDRGDEQF
TRBV11-3	TRBJ2-1	ASSLGGGYNEQF
TRBV2	TRBJ2-4	ASSEEETSGDIQY
TRBV19	TRBJ1-3	ASSVVRGTGNTIY
TRBV7-8	TRBJ2-3	ASSPPGTATDTQY
TRBV5-1	TRBJ2-3	ASSLNKGRADTQY
TRBV6-5	TRBJ2-1	ASSYVTGPGNEQF
TRBV6-4	TRBJ2-6	ASSDSGGSGANVLT
TRBV6-5	TRBJ1-5	ASSYNRGQPQH
TRBV24-1	TRBJ2-5	ATSDLILETQY
TRBV15	TRBJ2-2	ATSLGGGNTGELF
TRBV6-5	TRBJ1-3	ASSYHTRAGGNTIY
TRBV7-9	TRBJ1-5	ASSTGTGRNQPQH
TRBV6-2/TRBV6-3	TRBJ2-5	ASSYTEGGAETQY
TRBV6-5	TRBJ1-1	ASSYFTGRTEAF
TRBV6-4	TRBJ2-2	ASSDRGTGELF
TRBV14	TRBJ1-2	ASSQDSLGPNYGYT
TRBV19	TRBJ2-1	ASRDRDGTGQF
TRBV13	TRBJ1-2	ASSLGTGNYGYT
TRBV7-9	TRBJ2-5	ASSRPGQGLETQY
TRBV28	TRBJ1-6	AVDAGRSPLH
TRBV7-9	TRBJ1-1	AGRQGRNTEAF
TRBV12-3/TRBV12-4	TRBJ2-7	AIGWSSYEQY
TRBV27	TRBJ1-2	ASRPRPLQGYT
TRBV7-3	TRBJ1-1	ASSSTGMQAF
TRBV7-9	TRBJ1-4	ASSLSQTNEKLF
TRBV10-3	TRBJ2-7	AISAGNYEQY
TRBV27	TRBJ2-7	ASSLYRGEQY
TRBV7-3	TRBJ2-3	ASRRTSLSTDTQY
TRBV12-3/TRBV12-4	TRBJ2-1	ASTLAGDEQF
TRBV21-1	TRBJ2-2	ASSPRGISNTGELF
TRBV4-2	TRBJ1-5	ASSQGPLTGGNQPQH
TRBV7-6	TRBJ2-7	ASSQGDLGYEQY
TRBV19	TRBJ1-6	ASSPGHYNSPLH
TRBV6-4	TRBJ1-6	ASSDSSNSSPLH
TRBV11-1	TRBJ1-1	ASSHLVGLNTEAF
TRBV7-8	TRBJ1-5	ASSLVPTGSYYSNQPQH
TRBV6-2/TRBV6-3	TRBJ1-1	ASSYYNRPAF
TRBV6-2/TRBV6-3	TRBJ1-5	ASSYSRGHPQPQH
TRBV9	TRBJ1-5	ASSATGLERNQPQH
TRBV6-4	TRBJ2-2	ASSDGTHTGELF
TRBV10-1	TRBJ1-1	ASSEEEMNTEAF
TRBV27	TRBJ2-7	ASSWGTTYEQY
TRBV6-2/TRBV6-3	TRBJ1-4	ASSRRTVNEKLF
TRBV19	TRBJ1-2	ASSGGQGNYGYT
TRBV7-9	TRBJ1-6	ASSLTDILNSPLH
TRBV19	TRBJ2-1	ASSIIGRGEQF
TRBV7-2	TRBJ1-1	ASSYSTGTTEAF
TRBV4-3	TRBJ1-2	ASSPHRDRMSYGYT
TRBV5-1	TRBJ2-1	ASSLGWGGDEQF